The 5 T cell receptor beta chains listed next were all sequenced from one sample in a study of cytomegalovirus exposure and HLA in healthy donors. PCR amplification relied on 60 Vbeta primers (plus 13 Jbeta primers). TCRdb's copy holds only in-frame clones and misses some; the assay was immunoSEQ multiplex PCR. The sample has roughly 70,000 clones. Sequences were obtained from PBMCs. The receptor source for this set is a man between 35 and 55 years old in good health and CMV-seronegative.

The gene calls are TRBV27 and TRBJ1-5, with 7 bases aligning to TRBD1. Germline V gene lookup returns CDR1 MNHEY and CDR2 SMNVEV (reference sequence). The CDR3 is 15 amino acids. The ends lost 4 bases at V and 6 bases at J; junction bases unmatched: 9. CDR3 nucleotide sequence: TGTGCCAGCAGTTCCCGGGACAGCCCCAGTCAGCCCCAGCATTTT. Translation: CASSSRDSPSQPQHF.

The chain links TRBV18 to TRBJ1-3, with D hard to call. This CDR3 comprises 12 residues. The germline V gene has CDR1 KGHSH and CDR2 LQKENI. The V and J ends lost 3 bases and 4 bases respectively, with 4 bases between them. The CDR3 DNA follows: TGTGCCAGCTCACCTCCAGGAAACACCATATATTTT. Its translation is CASSPPGNTIYF.

V is TRBV27 and J is TRBJ2-4, with D unresolved. Trimming removed 0 bases at V and 6 bases at J, with 12 bases between. Per germline, CDR1 MNHEY and CDR2 SMNVEV (reference sequence). The CDR3 loop spans 15 amino acids. In DNA, the CDR3 is TGTGCCAGCAGTTTATCCCCGGGTTGGATAAACATTCAGTACTTC. It encodes CASSLSPGWINIQYF.

The chain couples TRBV5-6 to TRBJ2-2; no firm D call. The germline V and J ends were trimmed by 2 bases and 5 bases, with 10 bases remaining between them. The CDR3 totals 14 residues. Germline CDR1 reads SGHDT; CDR2 reads YYEEEE. The CDR3 here is CASSLPTVTGELFF. Here the CDR3 DNA reads TGTGCCAGCAGCTTACCTACAGTAACCGGGGAGCTGTTTTTT.

The chain employs TRBV29-1 and TRBJ1-1; D ambiguous. CDR3 size: 12 residues. Trimming pared 4 bases from V and 1 base from J, leaving 7 bases between. Looked up from germline, CDR1 is SQVTM and CDR2 is ANQGSEA. The chain's CDR3 is CSVVPGNTEAFF. CDR3 DNA sequence: TGCAGCGTTGTTCCAGGGAACACTGAAGCTTTCTTT.